This TCR beta chain came from a study of monozygotic twins with inflammatory bowel disease. Findings and caveats of the study: There was no way to distinguish the different T cell subtypes. Concordance status among twins (concordant versus discordant) showed no link to repertoire similarity, possibly from limited power.

With regard to this clonotype: Its antigen is unknown.

Reanalyzing the 5' RACE reads, TCRdb keeps one entry per CDR3 protein, without DNA. The clone table shows around 200,000 distinct CDR3 sequences, with the ten largest holding approximately 1.5%. The CDR3 is 16 amino acids. The V gene's germline CDR1 is MNHEY and CDR2 SVGAGI. Sequencing was performed on blood. The chain is built from TRBV6-5 and TRBJ2-5; without DNA, the TCRdb call of TRBD2 cannot be checked. The receptor was isolated from a human donor with ulcerative colitis or Crohn's disease, or a healthy co-twin of an affected twin (not recorded which). This CDR3 reads CASSYSGLVTQETQYF.